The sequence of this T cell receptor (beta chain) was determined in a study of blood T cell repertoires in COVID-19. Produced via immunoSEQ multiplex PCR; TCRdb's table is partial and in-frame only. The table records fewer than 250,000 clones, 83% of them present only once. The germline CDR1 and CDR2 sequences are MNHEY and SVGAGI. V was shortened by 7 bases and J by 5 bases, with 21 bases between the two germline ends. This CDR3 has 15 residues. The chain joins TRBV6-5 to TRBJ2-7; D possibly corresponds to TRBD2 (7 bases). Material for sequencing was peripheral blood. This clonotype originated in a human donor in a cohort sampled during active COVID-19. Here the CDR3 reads CASTTEGGAGDEQYF. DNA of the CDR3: TGTGCCAGCACCACAGAGGGGGGGGCCGGGGACGAGCAGTACTTC.